A single T cell receptor beta chain is shown here with its context. Its cognate antigen is unknown. Sequencing started from total RNA isolated from unfractionated whole blood. This CDR3 has 14 amino acids. CDR1 and CDR2 (germline): LGHDT, YNNKEL (reference sequence). Between the trimmed V and J ends, which lost 1 base and 3 bases, there was a span of 7 bases. This entry belongs to a study of human T cells and chemical hapten exposure. Findings of the study overall: There was no change with DPC sensitization in TCRs above 1 in 1000 frequency.

Unique molecular identifiers were attached to individual cDNA molecules within the library. One entry per CDR3 protein results from TCRdb running MiXCR on the reads. The repertoire holds fewer than 150,000 distinct CDR3 sequences, with over 7% as singletons. This TCR was sampled from a human donor in good health. Some clones in this sample may be carry-over from other donors' samples. The sample comprised whole blood. The V and J genes are TRBV3-1 and TRBJ1-5; unclear D gene. The CDR3 nucleotides read TGTGCCAGCAGCCAAGGGCAGCACAATCAGCCCCAGCATTTT. This encodes CASSQGQHNQPQHF.